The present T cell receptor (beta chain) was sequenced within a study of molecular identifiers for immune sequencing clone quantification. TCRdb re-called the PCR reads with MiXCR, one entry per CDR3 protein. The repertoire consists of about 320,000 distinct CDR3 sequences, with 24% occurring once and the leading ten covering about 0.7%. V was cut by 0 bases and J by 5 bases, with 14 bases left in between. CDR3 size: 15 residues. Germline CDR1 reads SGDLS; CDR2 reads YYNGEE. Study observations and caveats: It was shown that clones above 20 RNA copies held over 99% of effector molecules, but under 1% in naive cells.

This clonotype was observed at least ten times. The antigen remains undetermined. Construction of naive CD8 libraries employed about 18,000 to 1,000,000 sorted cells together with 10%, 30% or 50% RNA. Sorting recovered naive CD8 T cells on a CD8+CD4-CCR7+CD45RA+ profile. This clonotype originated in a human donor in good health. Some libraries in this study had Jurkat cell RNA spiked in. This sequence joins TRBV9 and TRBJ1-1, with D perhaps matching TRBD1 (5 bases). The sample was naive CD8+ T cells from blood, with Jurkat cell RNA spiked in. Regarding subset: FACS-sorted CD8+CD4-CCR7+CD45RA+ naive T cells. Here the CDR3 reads CASSVGRDGWTEAFF. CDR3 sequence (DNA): TGTGCCAGCAGCGTAGGCAGGGATGGATGGACTGAAGCTTTCTTT.